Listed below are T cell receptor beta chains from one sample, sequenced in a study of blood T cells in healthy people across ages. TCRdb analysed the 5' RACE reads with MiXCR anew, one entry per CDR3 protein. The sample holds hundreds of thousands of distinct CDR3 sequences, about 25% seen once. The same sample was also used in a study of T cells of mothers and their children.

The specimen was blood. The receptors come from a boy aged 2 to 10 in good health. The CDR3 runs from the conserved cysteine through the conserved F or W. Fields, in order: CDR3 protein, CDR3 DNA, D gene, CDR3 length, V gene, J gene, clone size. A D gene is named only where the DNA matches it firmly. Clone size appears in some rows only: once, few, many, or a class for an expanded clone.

CDR3 protein: CASSYWQGRETQYF
CDR3 DNA: TGTGCCAGCAGTTATTGGCAGGGAAGGGAGACCCAGTACTTC
D gene: NA
CDR3 length: 14
V gene: TRBV6-5
J gene: TRBJ2-5
clone size: few

CDR3 protein: CASSRGLAGGSNPYEQYF
CDR3 DNA: TGTGCCAGCAGCCGGGGACTAGCGGGCGGAAGTAATCCCTACGAGCAGTACTTC
D gene: TRBD2
CDR3 length: 18
V gene: TRBV12-3/TRBV12-4
J gene: TRBJ2-7
clone size: few

CDR3 protein: CASSLQASGRGLVRDIQYF
CDR3 DNA: TGTGCCAGCAGCCTACAGGCCTCCGGGAGGGGCCTTGTTAGAGACATTCAGTACTTC
D gene: TRBD2
CDR3 length: 19
V gene: TRBV7-9
J gene: TRBJ2-4
clone size: few

CDR3 protein: CASRVGSSGNTIYF
CDR3 DNA: TGTGCCAGCAGAGTCGGGAGCTCTGGAAACACCATATATTTT
D gene: NA
CDR3 length: 14
V gene: TRBV6-1
J gene: TRBJ1-3
clone size: few

CDR3 protein: CASSYSKAGTEAFF
CDR3 DNA: TGTGCCAGCAGTTACTCGAAGGCGGGGACTGAAGCTTTCTTT
D gene: NA
CDR3 length: 14
V gene: TRBV6-5
J gene: TRBJ1-1
clone size: few

CDR3 protein: CASSLLRGRRLSGANVLTF
CDR3 DNA: TGTGCCAGCAGCTTGTTACGAGGACGGAGGCTCTCTGGGGCCAACGTCCTGACTTTC
D gene: NA
CDR3 length: 19
V gene: TRBV5-6
J gene: TRBJ2-6
clone size: NA

CDR3 protein: CASSARTGGSTQYF
CDR3 DNA: TGTGCCAGCAGCGCCAGGACAGGCGGGTCCACCCAGTACTTC
D gene: TRBD1
CDR3 length: 14
V gene: TRBV7-9
J gene: TRBJ2-5
clone size: NA

CDR3 protein: CASSQLAGAPYEQYF
CDR3 DNA: TGTGCCAGCAGCCAGTTAGCGGGAGCCCCCTACGAGCAGTACTTC
D gene: TRBD2
CDR3 length: 15
V gene: TRBV27
J gene: TRBJ2-7
clone size: NA

CDR3 protein: CSARASGRAVSYEQYF
CDR3 DNA: TGCAGTGCTAGGGCTAGCGGGAGGGCCGTCTCCTACGAGCAGTACTTC
D gene: TRBD2
CDR3 length: 16
V gene: TRBV20-1
J gene: TRBJ2-7
clone size: few

CDR3 protein: CASRLQGANEKLFF
CDR3 DNA: TGTGCCAGCAGACTTCAGGGGGCGAATGAAAAACTGTTTTTT
D gene: TRBD1
CDR3 length: 14
V gene: TRBV12-3/TRBV12-4
J gene: TRBJ1-4
clone size: NA

CDR3 protein: CASSSLASGGAEQFF
CDR3 DNA: TGTGCCAGCAGCTCTTTGGCTAGCGGGGGGGCTGAGCAGTTCTTC
D gene: TRBD2
CDR3 length: 15
V gene: TRBV9
J gene: TRBJ2-1
clone size: NA

CDR3 protein: CASSQEASGIRYEQYF
CDR3 DNA: TGTGCCAGCAGCCAAGAGGCTAGCGGGATTCGGTACGAGCAGTACTTC
D gene: TRBD2
CDR3 length: 16
V gene: TRBV3-1
J gene: TRBJ2-7
clone size: few

CDR3 protein: CSARDMARSTDTQYF
CDR3 DNA: TGCAGTGCTAGAGATATGGCTAGGAGCACAGATACGCAGTATTTT
D gene: NA
CDR3 length: 15
V gene: TRBV20-1
J gene: TRBJ2-3
clone size: NA

CDR3 protein: CASSSHREPNYGYTF
CDR3 DNA: TGTGCCAGCAGCTCCCACAGGGAACCTAACTATGGCTACACCTTC
D gene: NA
CDR3 length: 15
V gene: TRBV11-2
J gene: TRBJ1-2
clone size: NA

CDR3 protein: CASSHDIAGQEYF
CDR3 DNA: TGCGCCAGCAGCCACGATATTGCGGGGCAGGAGTACTTC
D gene: NA
CDR3 length: 13
V gene: TRBV4-1
J gene: TRBJ2-7
clone size: NA

CDR3 protein: CASSFPSSAGELFF
CDR3 DNA: TGTGCCAGCAGCTTCCCCTCGTCTGCCGGGGAGCTGTTTTTT
D gene: NA
CDR3 length: 14
V gene: TRBV5-6
J gene: TRBJ2-2
clone size: NA

CDR3 protein: CASSVGTGNYGYTF
CDR3 DNA: TGTGCCAGCAGCGTAGGAACGGGGAACTATGGCTACACCTTC
D gene: NA
CDR3 length: 14
V gene: TRBV9
J gene: TRBJ1-2
clone size: many

CDR3 protein: CASSTQTGGNEQFF
CDR3 DNA: TGTGCCAGCAGCACCCAGACAGGGGGCAATGAGCAGTTCTTC
D gene: TRBD1
CDR3 length: 14
V gene: TRBV9
J gene: TRBJ2-1
clone size: NA

CDR3 protein: CASSYRPYSYEQYF
CDR3 DNA: TGTGCCAGCAGTTACCGACCCTACTCCTACGAGCAGTACTTC
D gene: NA
CDR3 length: 14
V gene: TRBV27
J gene: TRBJ2-7
clone size: NA

CDR3 protein: CSVGAGQGKVYGYTF
CDR3 DNA: TGCAGCGTCGGAGCGGGACAGGGAAAGGTTTATGGCTACACCTTC
D gene: TRBD1
CDR3 length: 15
V gene: TRBV29-1
J gene: TRBJ1-2
clone size: few

CDR3 protein: CASSSHSGRVSADAQYF
CDR3 DNA: TGTGCCAGCAGCTCTCACAGCGGGAGGGTTAGCGCAGATGCGCAGTATTTT
D gene: TRBD2
CDR3 length: 17
V gene: TRBV12-3/TRBV12-4
J gene: TRBJ2-3
clone size: NA

CDR3 protein: CASSSGARSSNTEAFF
CDR3 DNA: TGTGCCAGTAGCTCAGGGGCGAGAAGCTCCAACACTGAAGCTTTCTTT
D gene: NA
CDR3 length: 16
V gene: TRBV19
J gene: TRBJ1-1
clone size: few